This T cell receptor (beta chain) was identified in a study of cytomegalovirus exposure and HLA in healthy donors. With V trimmed by 1 base and J by 4 bases, 11 bases remained unmatched. This CDR3 region has 17 residues. Germline-derived CDR1 and CDR2 are LGHNA and YSLEER. Turning to this clone: Its antigen remains unknown.

General study findings and limits: Rarity characterized most TCR sequences, yet some public TCRs appeared in many donors.

The approximately 120-subject validation cohort, separate from the approximately 670-subject first cohort, included the donors. The protocol was immunoSEQ multiplex PCR, while the TCRdb copy is restricted to in-frame clones and leaves out a portion. Here the sample spans 55,000 to 70,000 clones, around 89% being singletons. Sequenced input: PBMCs. V gene TRBV4-3 combines with J gene TRBJ2-7; 9 nucleotides agree with TRBD1. The receptor was isolated from a woman aged 18-29 years in good health and CMV-seronegative. The CDR3 bases are TGCGCCAGCAGCCAAGCTCGTGGGGGACAGGGTAATTACGAGCAGTACTTC. This sequence encodes CASSQARGGQGNYEQYF.